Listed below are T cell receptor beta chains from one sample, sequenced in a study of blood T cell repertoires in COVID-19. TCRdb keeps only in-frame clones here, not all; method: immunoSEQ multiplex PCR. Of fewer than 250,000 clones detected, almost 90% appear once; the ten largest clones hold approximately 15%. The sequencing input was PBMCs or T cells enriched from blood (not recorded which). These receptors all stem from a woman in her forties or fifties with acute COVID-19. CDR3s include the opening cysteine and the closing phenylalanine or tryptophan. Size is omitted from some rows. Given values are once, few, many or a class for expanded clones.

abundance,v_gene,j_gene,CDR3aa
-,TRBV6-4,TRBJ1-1,CASRLTVNTEAFF
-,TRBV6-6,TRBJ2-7,CASRTRTSGTSYEQYF
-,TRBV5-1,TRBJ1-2,CASSLDSTLGYGYTF
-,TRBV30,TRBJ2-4,CAWSVQGRNIQYF
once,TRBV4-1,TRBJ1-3,CASSQNRYSSGNTIYF
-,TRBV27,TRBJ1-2,CASRGADRAFYGYTF
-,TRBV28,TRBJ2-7,CASRFPFDGGKHYEQYF
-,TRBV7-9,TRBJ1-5,CASSLGWGSGNQPQHF
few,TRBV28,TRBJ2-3,CASSLVGVDTQYF
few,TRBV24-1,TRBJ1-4,CATSDATGGPNEKLFF
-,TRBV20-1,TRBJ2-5,CSALAETQYF
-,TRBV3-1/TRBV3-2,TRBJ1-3,CASSHRRGQTSGNTIYF
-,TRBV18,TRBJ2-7,CASSPGQGLDEQYF
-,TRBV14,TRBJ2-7,CASSFRGSSYEQYF
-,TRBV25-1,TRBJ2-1,CASRRAGTGSYNEQFF
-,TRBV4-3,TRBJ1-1,CASSQDRSGGSRPAALHTEAFF
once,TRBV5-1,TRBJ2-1,CASSSIAGAYNEQFF
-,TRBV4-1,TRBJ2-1,CASSRQGGIYNEQFF
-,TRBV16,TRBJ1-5,CASSQGVEGHRNQPQHF
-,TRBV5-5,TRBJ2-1,CASSLEGPRGTQFF
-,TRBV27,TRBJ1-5,CASSQYGRGGSQPQHF
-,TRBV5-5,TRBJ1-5,CASSLRGRPGNQPQHF
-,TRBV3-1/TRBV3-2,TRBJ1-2,CASSQEFGTRGYTF
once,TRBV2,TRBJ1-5,CASSRDRTNQPQHF
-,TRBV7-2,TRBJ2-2,CASSDLGAGELFF
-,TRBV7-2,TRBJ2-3,CASSLVGQGTDTQYF
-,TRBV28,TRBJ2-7,CASSFLQDSSYEQYF
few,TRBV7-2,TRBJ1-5,CASSLESLYSNQPQHF
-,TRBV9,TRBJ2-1,CASWGTSATEQFF
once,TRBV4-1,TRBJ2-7,CASSPLVSYEQYF
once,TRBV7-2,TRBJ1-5,CASSLVAWGQGQPQHF
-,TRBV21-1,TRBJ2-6,CVAPGQLTSGANVLTF
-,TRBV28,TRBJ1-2,CASSPGQGVDGYTF
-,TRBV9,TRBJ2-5,CASSVGLGQGGETQYF
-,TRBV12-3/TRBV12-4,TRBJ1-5,CASTSGGQLPQHF
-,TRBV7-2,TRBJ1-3,CASSLAAGNTIYF
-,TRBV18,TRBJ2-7,CASSPPNSFPYEQYF
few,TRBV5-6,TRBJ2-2,CASSFSGPGTGRTGELFF
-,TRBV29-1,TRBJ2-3,CSVEGTSGREIDTQYF
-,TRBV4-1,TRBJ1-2,CASSQYTSGAYGYTF
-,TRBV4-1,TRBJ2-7,CASSQDLRKAVYTYEQYF
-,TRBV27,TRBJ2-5,CASSFRRGLETQYF
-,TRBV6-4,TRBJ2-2,CASPDRRLWSLRAGELFF
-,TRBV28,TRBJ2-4,CASSSTSVADIQYF
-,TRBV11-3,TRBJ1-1,CASSFGDTEAFF
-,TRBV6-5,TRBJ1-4,CASSRTAATNEKLFF
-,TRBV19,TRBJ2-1,CASTDRGDEQFF
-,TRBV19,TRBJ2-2,CASGSRQMNTGELFF
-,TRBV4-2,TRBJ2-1,CASSRSGGAYNEQFF
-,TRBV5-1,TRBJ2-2,CASSLEATTGELFF
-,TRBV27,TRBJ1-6,CASSLGNRSNSPLHF
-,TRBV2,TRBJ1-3,CAHPGSSGNTIYF
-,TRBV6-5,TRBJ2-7,CASSYTYSFSYEQYF
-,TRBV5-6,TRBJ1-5,CASSFGQGEWQPQHF
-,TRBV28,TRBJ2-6,CASSLQGQGFSGANVLTF
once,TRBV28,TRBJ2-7,CASSTNPMYEQYF
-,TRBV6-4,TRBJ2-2,CASRRSSGTNGELFF
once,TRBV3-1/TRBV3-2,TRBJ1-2,CASSQLAGQDYGYTF